A single sample gave rise to the 6 T cell receptor beta chains below, sequenced in a study of T cell clonality in common variable immunodeficiency. General observations from the study: Reportedly, TCR beta sequences from common variable immunodeficiency showed fewer deletions and N-nucleotide insertions.

Data came from immunoSEQ multiplex PCR; TCRdb stores just in-frame clones and leaves some out. The sample presents approximately 29,000 clones, none singletons. Their antigen targets remain unknown. Sequenced: peripheral blood mononuclear cells. Receptors were obtained from a human donor with common variable immunodeficiency.

There are many counts of this clone. The read terminates 3 residues before the CDR3 end, so the remaining end is supplied by the germline J gene. The rearrangement links TRBV10-3 to TRBJ2-5; maybe TRBD2 (6 bases). V was trimmed by 6 bases and J by 5 bases, leaving 25 bases between them. From germline, CDR1 is ENHRY and CDR2 SYGVKD. The CDR3 extends over 17 amino acids. CDR3 loop: CAISPPTGGTEAETQYF. Partial CDR3 DNA: TGTGCCATCAGCCCACCGACCGGGGGAACCGAGGCCGAGACC.

Comments on this clone: The CDR3 is cut off 3 residues early in the read; its end comes from the germline J gene. The chain uses TRBV5-5 and TRBJ2-7; maybe TRBD1 (6 bases). Trimming shortened V by 6 bases and J by 4 bases, and 14 bases separated the two germline ends. This CDR3 comprises 13 residues. Germline assignment: CDR1 SGHKS and CDR2 YYEKEE (reference sequence). The CDR3 DNA, read in part, is TGTGCCAGCATTGGGACATACTCTTACGAG. The encoded protein is CASIGTYSYE. The entire CDR3 is CASIGTYSYEQYF.

This clone came up a few times. The sequence runs out 3 residues before the end of the CDR3; the remainder is reconstructed from the germline J gene. This rearrangement joins TRBV7-2 to TRBJ2-7; TRBD2 matches at 9 bases. V dropped 3 bases and J dropped 4; count of bases not matched to a gene: 4. The CDR3 loop spans 14 amino acids. Looked up from germline, CDR1 is SGHTA and CDR2 is FQGNSA. CDR3 DNA (partial): TGTGCCAGCAGCTTTAAAACTAGCGGGTACGAG. Translated: CASSFKTSGYE. The whole CDR3 sequence reads CASSFKTSGYEQYF. The full variable domain, completed using reference TRBV7-2 and TRBJ2-7, is GAGVSQSPSNKVTEKGKDVELRCDPISGHTALYWYRQSLGQGLEFLIYFQGNSAPDKSGLPSDRFSAERTGGSVSTLTIQRTQQEDSAVYLCASSFKTSGYEQYFGPGTRLTVT.

On this clone itself: Read data end 3 residues before the CDR3 end; the end is taken from the germline J gene. The chain carries TRBV6-2 or TRBV6-3 and TRBJ1-1, with a possible D match to TRBD1 (6 bases). Trimming left V 6 bases short and J 7 bases short, with 18 bases between. The CDR3 consists of 14 residues. The germline CDR1 and CDR2 sequences are MNHEY and SVGEGT. The CDR3 protein is CASSPSNQGFEAFF. CDR3 DNA, as far as it was read: TGTGCCAGCAGCCCCTCCAACCAGGGGTTTGAA.

This clone showed up many times. The read terminates 3 residues before the CDR3 end, so the remaining end is supplied by the germline J gene. The chain carries TRBV9 and TRBJ2-1; 10 bases line up with TRBD1. Looked up from germline, CDR1 is SGDLS and CDR2 is YYNGEE. The CDR3 runs to 14 residues. V gave up 0 bases and J gave up 8 bases; unmatched junction bases: 2. This CDR3 reads CASSVGDRGYEQFF. CDR3 DNA, as far as it was read: TGTGCCAGCAGCGTAGGGGACAGGGGCTATGAG.

This clone occurred a few times. The read gets to within 3 residues of the CDR3 end, and the germline J gene fills in the rest. The chain links TRBV5-6 to TRBJ2-7; 9 bases are a match to TRBD1. The CDR3 consists of 14 residues. The trim removed 4 bases at V and 4 bases at J, leaving 6 bases unmatched. Germline V CDR1 and CDR2: SGHDT, YYEEEE. The CDR3 bases that were read are TGTGCCAGCAGCCTTGGGACAGGGCTGTACGAG. Translated, it gives CASSLGTGLYE. The entire CDR3 is CASSLGTGLYEQYF.